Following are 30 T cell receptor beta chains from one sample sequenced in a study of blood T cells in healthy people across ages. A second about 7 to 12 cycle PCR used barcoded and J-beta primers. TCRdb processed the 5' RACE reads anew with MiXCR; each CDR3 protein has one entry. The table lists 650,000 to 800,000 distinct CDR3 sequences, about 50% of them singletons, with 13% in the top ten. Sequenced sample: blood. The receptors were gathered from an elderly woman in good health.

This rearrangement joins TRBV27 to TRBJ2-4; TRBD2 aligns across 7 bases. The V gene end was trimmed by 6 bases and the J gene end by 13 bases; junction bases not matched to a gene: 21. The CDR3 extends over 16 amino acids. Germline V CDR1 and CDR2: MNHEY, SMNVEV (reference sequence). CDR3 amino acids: CASRALRGAGPTKQYF. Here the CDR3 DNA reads TGTGCCAGCAGAGCCCTGAGGGGAGCGGGGCCTACGAAGCAGTACTTC.

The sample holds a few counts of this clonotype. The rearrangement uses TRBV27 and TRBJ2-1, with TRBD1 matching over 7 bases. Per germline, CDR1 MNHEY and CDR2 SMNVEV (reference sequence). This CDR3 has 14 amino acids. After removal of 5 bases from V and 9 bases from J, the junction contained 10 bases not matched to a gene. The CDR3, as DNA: TGTGCCAGCAGTGCCCAAGACAGGGCCGTTGAGCAGTTCTTC. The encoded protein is CASSAQDRAVEQFF.

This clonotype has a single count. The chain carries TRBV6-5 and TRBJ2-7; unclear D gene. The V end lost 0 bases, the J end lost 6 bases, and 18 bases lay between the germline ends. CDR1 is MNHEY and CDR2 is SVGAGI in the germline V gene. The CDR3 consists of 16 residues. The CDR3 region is CASSYSPQRLGSEQYF. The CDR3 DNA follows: TGTGCCAGCAGTTACTCGCCCCAACGATTGGGTTCCGAGCAGTACTTC.

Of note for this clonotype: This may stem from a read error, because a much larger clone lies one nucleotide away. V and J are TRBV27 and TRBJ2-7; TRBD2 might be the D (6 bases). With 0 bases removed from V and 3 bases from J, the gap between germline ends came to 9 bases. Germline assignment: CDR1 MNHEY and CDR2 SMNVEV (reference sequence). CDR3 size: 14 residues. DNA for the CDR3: TGTGCCAGCAGTTTATCGACTAGGAACTACGAGCAGTACTTC. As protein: CASSLSTRNYEQYF.

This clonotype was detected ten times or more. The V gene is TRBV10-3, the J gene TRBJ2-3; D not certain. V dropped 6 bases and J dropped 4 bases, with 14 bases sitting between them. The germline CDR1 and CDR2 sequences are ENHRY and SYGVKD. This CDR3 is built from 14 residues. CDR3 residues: CAISPVGPSDTQYF. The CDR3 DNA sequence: TGTGCCATCAGCCCCGTTGGCCCGTCAGATACGCAGTATTTT.

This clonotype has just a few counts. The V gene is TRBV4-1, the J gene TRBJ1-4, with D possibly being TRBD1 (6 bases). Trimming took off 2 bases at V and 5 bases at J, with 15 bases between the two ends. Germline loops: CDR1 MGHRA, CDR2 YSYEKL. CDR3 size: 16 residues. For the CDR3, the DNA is TGCGCCAGCAGCCAACGACCGGGACAAAGGAATGAAAAACTGTTTTTT. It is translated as CASSQRPGQRNEKLFF.

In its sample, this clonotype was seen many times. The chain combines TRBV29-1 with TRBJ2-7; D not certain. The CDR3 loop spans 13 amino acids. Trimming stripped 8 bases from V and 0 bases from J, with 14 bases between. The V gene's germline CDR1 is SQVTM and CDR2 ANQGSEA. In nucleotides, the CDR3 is TGCAGCACAACCGGGCTTAGCTCCTACGAGCAGTACTTC. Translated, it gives CSTTGLSSYEQYF.

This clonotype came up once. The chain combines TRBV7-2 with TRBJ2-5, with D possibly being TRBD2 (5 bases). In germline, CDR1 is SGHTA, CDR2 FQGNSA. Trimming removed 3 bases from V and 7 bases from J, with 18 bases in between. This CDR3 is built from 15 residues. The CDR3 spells CASSLFPLPEGTQYF. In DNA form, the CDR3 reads TGTGCCAGCAGCTTGTTTCCACTACCAGAGGGGACCCAGTACTTC.

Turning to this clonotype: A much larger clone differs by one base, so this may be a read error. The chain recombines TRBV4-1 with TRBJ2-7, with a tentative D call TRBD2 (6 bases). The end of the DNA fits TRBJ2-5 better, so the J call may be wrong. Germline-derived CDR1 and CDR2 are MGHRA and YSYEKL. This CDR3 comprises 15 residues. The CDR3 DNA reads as TGCGCCAGCAGCCGACTAGGAGTAGGTCCAGAGACCCAGTACTTC. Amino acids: CASSRLGVGPETQYF.

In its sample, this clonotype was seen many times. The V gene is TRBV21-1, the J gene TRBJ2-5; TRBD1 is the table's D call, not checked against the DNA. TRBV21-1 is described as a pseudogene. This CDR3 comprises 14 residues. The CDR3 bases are TGTGCCAGCAGCAATCCAGGGCTCCAAGAGACCCAGTACTTC. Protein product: CASSNPGLQETQYF.

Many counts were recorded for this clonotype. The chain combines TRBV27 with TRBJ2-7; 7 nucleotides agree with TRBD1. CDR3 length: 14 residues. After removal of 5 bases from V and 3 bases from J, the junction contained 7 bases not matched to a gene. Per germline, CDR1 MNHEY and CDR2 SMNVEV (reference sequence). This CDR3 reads CASSGQDSGYEQYF. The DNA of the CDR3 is TGTGCCAGCAGTGGACAGGACTCGGGCTACGAGCAGTACTTC.

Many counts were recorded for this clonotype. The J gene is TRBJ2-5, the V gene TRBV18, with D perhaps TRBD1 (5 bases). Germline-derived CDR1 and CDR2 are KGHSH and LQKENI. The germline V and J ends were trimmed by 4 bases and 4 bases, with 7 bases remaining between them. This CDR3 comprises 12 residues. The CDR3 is CASSQGLETQYF. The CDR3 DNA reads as TGTGCCAGCTCACAGGGGTTAGAGACCCAGTACTTC.

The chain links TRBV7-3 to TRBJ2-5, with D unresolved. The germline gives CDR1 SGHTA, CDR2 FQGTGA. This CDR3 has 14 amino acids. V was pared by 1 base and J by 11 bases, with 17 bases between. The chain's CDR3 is CASSLRPAYNEQYF. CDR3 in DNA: TGTGCCAGCAGCTTAAGGCCAGCTTACAATGAGCAGTACTTC. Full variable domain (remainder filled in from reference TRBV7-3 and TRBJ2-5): GAGVSQTPSNKVTEKGKYVELRCDPISGHTALYWYRQSLGQGPEFLIYFQGTGAADDSGLPNDRFFAVRPEGSVSTLKIQRTERGDSAVYLCASSLRPAYNEQYFGPGTRLLVL.

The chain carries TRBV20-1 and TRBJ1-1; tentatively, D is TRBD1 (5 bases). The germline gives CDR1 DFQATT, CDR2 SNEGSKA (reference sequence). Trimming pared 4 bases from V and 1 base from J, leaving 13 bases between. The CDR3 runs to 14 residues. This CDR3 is CSAIPRQRNTEAFF. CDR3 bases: TGCAGTGCTATCCCGAGACAGCGGAACACTGAAGCTTTCTTT.

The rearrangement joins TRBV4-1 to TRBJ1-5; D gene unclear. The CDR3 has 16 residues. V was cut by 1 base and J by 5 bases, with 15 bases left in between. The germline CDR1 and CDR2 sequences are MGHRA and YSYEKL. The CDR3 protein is CASSQALARGYQPQHF. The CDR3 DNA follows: TGCGCCAGCAGCCAAGCCCTGGCTCGGGGATATCAGCCCCAGCATTTT.

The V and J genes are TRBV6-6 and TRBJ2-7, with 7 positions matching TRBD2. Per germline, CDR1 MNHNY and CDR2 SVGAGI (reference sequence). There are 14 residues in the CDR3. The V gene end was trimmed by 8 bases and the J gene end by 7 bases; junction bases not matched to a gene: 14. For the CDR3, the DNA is TGTGCCAGCGGCATCGGGACTACCTACAATGAGCAGTACTTC. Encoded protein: CASGIGTTYNEQYF.

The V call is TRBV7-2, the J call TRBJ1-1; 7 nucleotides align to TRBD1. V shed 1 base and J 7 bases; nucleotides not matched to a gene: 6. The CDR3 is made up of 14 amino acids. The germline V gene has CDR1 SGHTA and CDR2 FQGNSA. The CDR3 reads CASSLETGPGEAFF. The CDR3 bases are TGTGCCAGCAGCTTAGAGACAGGGCCGGGTGAAGCTTTCTTT.

This CDR3 is CSAGRTVQETQYF. The CDR3 DNA reads as TGCAGTGCTGGAAGGACAGTTCAAGAGACCCAGTACTTC. V gene TRBV20-1 combines with J gene TRBJ2-5; D perhaps matches TRBD1 (6 bases). The V end lost 5 bases, the J end lost 2 bases, and 12 bases lay between the germline ends. Germline V gene lookup returns CDR1 DFQATT and CDR2 SNEGSKA (reference sequence). The CDR3 runs 13 residues.

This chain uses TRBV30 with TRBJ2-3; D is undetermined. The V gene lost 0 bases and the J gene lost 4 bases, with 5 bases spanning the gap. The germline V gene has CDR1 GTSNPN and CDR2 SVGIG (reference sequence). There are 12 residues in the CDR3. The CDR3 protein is CAWSVSADTQYF. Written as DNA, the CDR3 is TGTGCCTGGAGTGTCTCGGCAGATACGCAGTATTTT.

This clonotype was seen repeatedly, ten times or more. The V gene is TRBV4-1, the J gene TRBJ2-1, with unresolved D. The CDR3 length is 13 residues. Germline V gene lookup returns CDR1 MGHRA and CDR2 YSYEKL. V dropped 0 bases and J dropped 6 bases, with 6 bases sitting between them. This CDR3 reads CASSQDFPNEQFF. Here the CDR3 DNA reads TGCGCCAGCAGCCAAGATTTTCCCAATGAGCAGTTCTTC.

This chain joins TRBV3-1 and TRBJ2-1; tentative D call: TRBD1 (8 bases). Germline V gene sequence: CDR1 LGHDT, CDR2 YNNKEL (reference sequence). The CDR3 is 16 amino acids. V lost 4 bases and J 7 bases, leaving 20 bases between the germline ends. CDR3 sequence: CASSLRTGRVVNEQFF. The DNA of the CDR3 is TGTGCCAGCAGCCTGCGGACAGGGAGGGTCGTGAATGAGCAGTTCTTC.

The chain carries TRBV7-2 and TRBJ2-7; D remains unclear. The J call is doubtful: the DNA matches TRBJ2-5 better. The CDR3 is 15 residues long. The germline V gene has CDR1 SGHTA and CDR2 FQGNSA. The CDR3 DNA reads TGTGCCAGCAGCTTAGAAGACATGTACCAAGAGACCCAGTACTTC. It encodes CASSLEDMYQETQYF.

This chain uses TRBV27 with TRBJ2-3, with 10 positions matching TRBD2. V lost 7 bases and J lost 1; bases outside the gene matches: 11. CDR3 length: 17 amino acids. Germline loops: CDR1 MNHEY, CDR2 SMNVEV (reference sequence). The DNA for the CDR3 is TGTGCCAGCACTAGCGGGGGCCATTCTGAACGCACAGATACGCAGTATTTT. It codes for CASTSGGHSERTDTQYF.

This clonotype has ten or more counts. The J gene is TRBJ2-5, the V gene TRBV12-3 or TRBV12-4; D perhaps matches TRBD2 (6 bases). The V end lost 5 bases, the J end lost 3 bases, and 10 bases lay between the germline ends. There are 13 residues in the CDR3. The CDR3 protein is CASSTGRKETQYF. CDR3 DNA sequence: TGTGCCAGCAGTACCGGGAGAAAAGAGACCCAGTACTTC.

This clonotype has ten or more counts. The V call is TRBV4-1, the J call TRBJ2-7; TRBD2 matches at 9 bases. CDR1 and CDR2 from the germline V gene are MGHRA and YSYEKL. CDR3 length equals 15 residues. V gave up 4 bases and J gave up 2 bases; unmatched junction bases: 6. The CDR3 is CASSLRLAAPYEQYF. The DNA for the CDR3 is TGCGCCAGCAGCCTCCGACTAGCGGCCCCCTACGAGCAGTACTTC.

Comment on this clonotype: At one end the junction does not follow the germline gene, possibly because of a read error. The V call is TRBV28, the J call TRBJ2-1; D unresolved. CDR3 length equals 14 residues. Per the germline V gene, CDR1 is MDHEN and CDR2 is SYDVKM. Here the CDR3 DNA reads TGTGCCAGCAGTTTAGGAGCTTACGAAAATGGGCAGTTCTTC. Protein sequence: CASSLGAYENGQFF.

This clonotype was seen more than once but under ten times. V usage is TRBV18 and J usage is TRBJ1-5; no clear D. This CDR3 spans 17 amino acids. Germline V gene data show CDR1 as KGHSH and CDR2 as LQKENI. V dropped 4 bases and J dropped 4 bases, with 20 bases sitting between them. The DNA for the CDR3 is TGTGCCAGCTCACGAAACCCCGGAGGGAGGGATAATCAGCCCCAGCATTTT. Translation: CASSRNPGGRDNQPQHF.

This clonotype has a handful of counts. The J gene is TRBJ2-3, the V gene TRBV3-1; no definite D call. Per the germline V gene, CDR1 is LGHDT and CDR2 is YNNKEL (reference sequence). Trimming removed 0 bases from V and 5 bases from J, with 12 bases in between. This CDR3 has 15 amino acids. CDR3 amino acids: CASSQDGQARDTQYF. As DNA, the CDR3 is TGTGCCAGCAGCCAAGATGGGCAGGCGCGAGATACGCAGTATTTT.

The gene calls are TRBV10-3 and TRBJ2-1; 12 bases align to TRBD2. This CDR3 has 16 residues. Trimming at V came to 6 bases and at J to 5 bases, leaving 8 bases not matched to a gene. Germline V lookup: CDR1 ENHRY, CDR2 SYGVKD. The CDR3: CAIRLAGGLSDNEQFF. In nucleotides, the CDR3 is TGTGCCATCAGACTAGCGGGGGGCCTGTCCGACAATGAGCAGTTCTTC.

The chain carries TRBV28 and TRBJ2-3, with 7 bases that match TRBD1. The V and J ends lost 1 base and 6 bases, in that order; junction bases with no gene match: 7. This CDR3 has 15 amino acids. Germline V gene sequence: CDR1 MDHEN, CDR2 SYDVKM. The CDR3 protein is CASSLLTGWTDTQYF. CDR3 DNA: TGTGCCAGCAGTTTATTGACAGGGTGGACGGATACGCAGTATTTT.